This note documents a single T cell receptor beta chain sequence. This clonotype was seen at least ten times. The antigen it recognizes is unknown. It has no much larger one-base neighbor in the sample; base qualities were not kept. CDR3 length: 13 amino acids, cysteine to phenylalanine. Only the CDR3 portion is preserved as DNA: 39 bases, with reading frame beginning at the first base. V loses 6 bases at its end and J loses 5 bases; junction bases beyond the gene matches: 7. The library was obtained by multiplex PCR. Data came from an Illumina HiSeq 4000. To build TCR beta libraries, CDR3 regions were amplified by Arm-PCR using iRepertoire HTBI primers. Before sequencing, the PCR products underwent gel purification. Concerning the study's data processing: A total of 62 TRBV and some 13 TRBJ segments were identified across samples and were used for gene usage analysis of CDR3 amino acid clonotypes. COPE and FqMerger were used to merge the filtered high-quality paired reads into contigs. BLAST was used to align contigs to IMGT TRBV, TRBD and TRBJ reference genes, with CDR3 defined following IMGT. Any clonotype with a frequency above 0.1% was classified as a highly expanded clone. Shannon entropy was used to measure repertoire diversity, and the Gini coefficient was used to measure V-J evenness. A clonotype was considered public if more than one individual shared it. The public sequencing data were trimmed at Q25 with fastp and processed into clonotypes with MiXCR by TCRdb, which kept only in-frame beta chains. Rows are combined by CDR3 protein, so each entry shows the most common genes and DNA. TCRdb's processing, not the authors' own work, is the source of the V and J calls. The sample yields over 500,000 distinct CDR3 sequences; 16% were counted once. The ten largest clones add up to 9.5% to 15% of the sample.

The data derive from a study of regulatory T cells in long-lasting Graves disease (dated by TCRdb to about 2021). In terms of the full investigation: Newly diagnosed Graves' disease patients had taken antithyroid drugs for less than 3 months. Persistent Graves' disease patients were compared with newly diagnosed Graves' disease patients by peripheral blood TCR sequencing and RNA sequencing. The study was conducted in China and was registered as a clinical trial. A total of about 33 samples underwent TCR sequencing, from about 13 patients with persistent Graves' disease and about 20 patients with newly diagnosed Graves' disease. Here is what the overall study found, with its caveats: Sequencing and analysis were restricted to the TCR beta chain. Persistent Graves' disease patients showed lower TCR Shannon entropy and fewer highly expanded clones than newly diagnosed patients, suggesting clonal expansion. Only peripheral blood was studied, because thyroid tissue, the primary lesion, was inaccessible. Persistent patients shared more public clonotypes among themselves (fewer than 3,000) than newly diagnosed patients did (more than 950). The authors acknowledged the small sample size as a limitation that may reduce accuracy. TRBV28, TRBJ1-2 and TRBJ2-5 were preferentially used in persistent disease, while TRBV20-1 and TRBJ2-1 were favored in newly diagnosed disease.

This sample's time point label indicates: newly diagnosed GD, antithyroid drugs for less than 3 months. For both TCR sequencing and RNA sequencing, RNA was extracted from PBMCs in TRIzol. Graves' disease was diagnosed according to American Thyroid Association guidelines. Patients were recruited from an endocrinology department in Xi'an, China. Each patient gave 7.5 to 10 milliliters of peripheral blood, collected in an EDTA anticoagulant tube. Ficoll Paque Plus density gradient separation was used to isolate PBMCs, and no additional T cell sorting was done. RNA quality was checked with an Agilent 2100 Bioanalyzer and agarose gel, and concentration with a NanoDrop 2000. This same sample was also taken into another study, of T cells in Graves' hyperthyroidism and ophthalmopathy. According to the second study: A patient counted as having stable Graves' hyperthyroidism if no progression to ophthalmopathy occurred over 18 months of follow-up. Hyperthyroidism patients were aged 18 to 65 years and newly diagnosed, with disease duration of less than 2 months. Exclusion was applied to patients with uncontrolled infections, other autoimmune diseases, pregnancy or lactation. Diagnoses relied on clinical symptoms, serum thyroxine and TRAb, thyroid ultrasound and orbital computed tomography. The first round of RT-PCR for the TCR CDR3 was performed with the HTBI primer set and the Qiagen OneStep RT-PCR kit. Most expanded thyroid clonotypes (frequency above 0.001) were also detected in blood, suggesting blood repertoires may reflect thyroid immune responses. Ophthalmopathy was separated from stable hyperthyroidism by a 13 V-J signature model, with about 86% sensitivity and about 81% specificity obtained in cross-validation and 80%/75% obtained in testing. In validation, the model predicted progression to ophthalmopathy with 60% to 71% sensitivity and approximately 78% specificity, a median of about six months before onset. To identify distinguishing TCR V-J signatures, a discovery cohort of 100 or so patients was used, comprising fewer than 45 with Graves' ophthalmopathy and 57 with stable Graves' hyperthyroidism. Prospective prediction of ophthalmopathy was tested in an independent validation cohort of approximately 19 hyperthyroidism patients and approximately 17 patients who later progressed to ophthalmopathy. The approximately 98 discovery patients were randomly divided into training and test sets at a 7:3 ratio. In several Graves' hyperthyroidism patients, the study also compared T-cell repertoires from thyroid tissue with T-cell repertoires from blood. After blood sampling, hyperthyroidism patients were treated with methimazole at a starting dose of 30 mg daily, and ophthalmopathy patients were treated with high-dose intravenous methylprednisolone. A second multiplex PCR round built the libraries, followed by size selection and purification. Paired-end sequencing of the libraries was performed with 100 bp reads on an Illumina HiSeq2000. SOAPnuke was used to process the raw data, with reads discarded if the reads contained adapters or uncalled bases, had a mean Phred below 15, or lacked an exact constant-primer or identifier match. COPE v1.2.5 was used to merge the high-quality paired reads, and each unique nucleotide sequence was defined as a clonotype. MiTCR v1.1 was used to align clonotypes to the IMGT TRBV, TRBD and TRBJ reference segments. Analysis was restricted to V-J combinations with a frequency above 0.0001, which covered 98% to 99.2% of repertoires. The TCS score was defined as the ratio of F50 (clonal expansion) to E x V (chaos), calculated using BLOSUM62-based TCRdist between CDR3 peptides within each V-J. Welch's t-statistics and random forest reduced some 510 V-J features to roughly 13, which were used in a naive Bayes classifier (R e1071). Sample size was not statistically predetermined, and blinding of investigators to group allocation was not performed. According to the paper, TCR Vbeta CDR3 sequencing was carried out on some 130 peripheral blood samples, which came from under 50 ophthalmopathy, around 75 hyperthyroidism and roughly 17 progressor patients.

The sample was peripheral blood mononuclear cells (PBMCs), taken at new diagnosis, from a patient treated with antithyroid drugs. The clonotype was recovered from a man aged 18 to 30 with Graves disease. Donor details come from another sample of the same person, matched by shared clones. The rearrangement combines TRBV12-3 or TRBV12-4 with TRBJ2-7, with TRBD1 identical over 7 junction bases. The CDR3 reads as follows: CASRVGTAHEQYF. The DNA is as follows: TGTGCCAGCAGGGTCGGGACAGCCCACGAGCAGTACTTC.